This TCR beta chain derives from a study of tumor-infiltrating lymphocytes in localized non-small cell lung cancer. Study-level background: Several tumor histologies, both smoking statuses, and some post-neoadjuvant chemotherapy samples were included. From each patient, both tumor and uninvolved lung, non-adjacent to tumor, were sampled.

This clone has a single count. The antigen is not known. In germline, CDR1 is LNHDA, CDR2 SQIVND (reference sequence). The V segment lost 1 base and the J segment 0 bases; nucleotides outside the gene matches: 4. This CDR3 is 16 amino acids long. Generated by immunoSEQ multiplex PCR, the TCRdb table keeps only in-frame clones and is missing some. Here the sample spans around 16,000 clones, about 65% being singletons. Findings and limits, study-wide: Recurrence-free survival showed no association with tumor T-cell fraction. IM1 and IM2 tumors showed no difference in T-cell fraction.

The rearrangement links TRBV19 to TRBJ2-3, with 7 positions matching TRBD1. The sample taken for sequencing was lung tumor tissue. This TCR was sampled from a human donor with non-small cell lung cancer. The DNA of the CDR3 is TGTGCCAGTAGTATAGGAGGGGGCAGGAGCACAGATACGCAGTATTTT. Its translation: CASSIGGGRSTDTQYF.